This entry lists 5 T cell receptor beta chains sequenced from one sample in a study of blood T cell repertoires in COVID-19. Assay used: immunoSEQ multiplex PCR; TCRdb lists only in-frame clones, some missing. Of about 190,000 clones in the sample, roughly 91% were seen once. The sample taken for sequencing was peripheral blood. The receptors shown here come from a human donor in a cohort sampled during active COVID-19.

This chain links TRBV6-5 with TRBJ1-5; unclear D gene. CDR1 is MNHEY, CDR2 SVGAGI, per germline. The V and J ends lost 8 bases and 4 bases respectively, with 12 bases between them. The CDR3 length is 13 residues. In DNA, the CDR3 is TGTGCCAGCGGGAGAGCGTCTAATCAGCCCCAGCATTTT. Translating it yields CASGRASNQPQHF.

This clone showed up just a few times. The rearrangement joins TRBV30 to TRBJ2-7; TRBD1 aligns across 10 bases. V gave up 3 bases and J gave up 5 bases; unmatched junction bases: 4. The CDR3 length is 13 residues. Germline CDR1 and CDR2: GTSNPN and SVGIG (reference sequence). The CDR3 reads CAWRATGGDEQYF. The CDR3 DNA sequence: TGTGCCTGGAGGGCGACAGGGGGCGACGAGCAGTACTTC.

The rearrangement links TRBV5-1 to TRBJ2-5, with 8 nucleotides matching TRBD2. Trimming cost V 0 bases and J 4 bases; bases outside gene matches: 5. This CDR3 region has 15 residues. CDR1 is SGHRS and CDR2 is YFSETQ in the germline V gene. Here the CDR3 DNA reads TGCGCCAGCAGCTTGGTTACGGGAGGGTTAGAGACCCAGTACTTC. Protein product: CASSLVTGGLETQYF.

CDR3 sequence reads: CASSVLAGGSVGEQFF. The CDR3 nucleotides read TGTGCCAGCAGCGTATTAGCGGGGGGGTCCGTGGGTGAGCAGTTCTTC. This chain connects TRBV13 to TRBJ2-1; 11 positions match TRBD2. This CDR3 is built from 16 residues. The V and J ends lost 5 bases and 9 bases, in that order; junction bases with no gene match: 12. Germline values: CDR1 PRHDT, CDR2 FYEKMQ (reference sequence). Looking up the rest from reference TRBV13 and TRBJ2-1 gives the full variable domain: AAGVIQSPRHLIKEKRETATLKCYPIPRHDTVYWYQQGPGQDPQFLISFYEKMQSDKGSIPDRFSAQQFSDYHSELNMSSLELGDSALYFCASSVLAGGSVGEQFFGPGTRLTVL.

The chain is built from TRBV9 and TRBJ2-6; 10 bases align to TRBD2. Germline CDR1 reads SGDLS; CDR2 reads YYNGEE. Trimming took 4 bases from V and 0 from J; bases not matched to a gene: 10. The CDR3 spans 19 residues. The CDR3 protein is CASSTQGASGSSGANVLTF. The DNA of the CDR3 is TGTGCCAGCAGCACTCAAGGGGCTAGCGGGAGCTCTGGGGCCAACGTCCTGACTTTC.